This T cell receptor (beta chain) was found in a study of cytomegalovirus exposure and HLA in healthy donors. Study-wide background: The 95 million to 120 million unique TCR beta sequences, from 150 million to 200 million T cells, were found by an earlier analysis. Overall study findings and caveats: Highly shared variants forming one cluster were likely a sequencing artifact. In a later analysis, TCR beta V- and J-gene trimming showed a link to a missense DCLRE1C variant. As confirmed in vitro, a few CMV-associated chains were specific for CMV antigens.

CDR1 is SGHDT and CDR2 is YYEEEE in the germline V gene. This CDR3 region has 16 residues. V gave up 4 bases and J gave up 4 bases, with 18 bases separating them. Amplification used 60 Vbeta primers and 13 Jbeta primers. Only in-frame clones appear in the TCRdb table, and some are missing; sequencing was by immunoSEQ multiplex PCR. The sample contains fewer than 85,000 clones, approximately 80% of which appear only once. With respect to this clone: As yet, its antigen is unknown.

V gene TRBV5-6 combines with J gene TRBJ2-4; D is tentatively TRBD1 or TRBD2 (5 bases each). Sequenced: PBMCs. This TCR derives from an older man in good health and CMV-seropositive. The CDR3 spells CASSVGRVDQKNIQYF. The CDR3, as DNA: TGTGCCAGCAGCGTGGGGCGGGTGGATCAGAAAAACATTCAGTACTTC.